The 27 T cell receptor beta chains listed next were all sequenced from one sample in a study of T cells after yellow fever vaccination. In TCRdb, the 5' RACE reads were re-called with MiXCR into one record per CDR3 protein. The sample contains 450,000 to 600,000 distinct CDR3 sequences, 17% of which appear only once. Sequences were derived from PBMCs, sampled 4 to 5 days after the first yellow fever vaccination. Receptors originate from a man aged 18 to 30 who received the YFV17D yellow fever vaccine.

V usage is TRBV5-1 and J usage is TRBJ1-1; 7 bases line up with TRBD1. Germline CDR1 SGHRS, CDR2 YFSETQ. Losses at the gene ends were 2 bases for V and 1 base for J; bases not matched to a gene: 8. The CDR3 covers 16 residues. CDR3 nucleotides: TGCGCCAGCAGCTTAATGGCAGGGGGGTGGAACACTGAAGCTTTCTTT. Residues: CASSLMAGGWNTEAFF.

The gene calls are TRBV5-5 and TRBJ1-2, with TRBD1 identical over 7 bases. Per the germline V gene, CDR1 is SGHKS and CDR2 is YYEKEE (reference sequence). V lost 0 bases, J lost 4 bases, and 3 bases stayed unmatched. The CDR3 runs 14 residues. In nucleotides, the CDR3 is TGTGCCAGCAGCTTGGGGGACAGTGTCTATGGCTACACCTTC. Residues: CASSLGDSVYGYTF. Using reference TRBV5-5 and TRBJ1-2 for the parts outside the CDR3, the full variable domain is DAGVTQSPTHLIKTRGQQVTLRCSPISGHKSVSWYQQVLGQGPQFIFQYYEKEERGRGNFPDRFSARQFPNYSSELNVNALLLGDSALYLCASSLGDSVYGYTFGSGTRLTVV.

This sequence joins TRBV18 and TRBJ1-2; 7 bases are a match to TRBD1. Germline CDR1 is KGHSH and CDR2 is LQKENI. This CDR3 spans 15 amino acids. After removal of 4 bases from V and 3 bases from J, the junction contained 8 bases not matched to a gene. CDR3 amino acids: CASSLRQGSHYGYTF. For the CDR3, the DNA is TGTGCCAGCTCACTGAGACAGGGATCGCACTATGGCTACACCTTC.

The chain joins TRBV7-2 to TRBJ2-5, with D possibly TRBD1 on 5 matching bases. The ends were cut back, 2 bases at V and 9 bases at J, with 16 bases in the middle. Germline loops: CDR1 SGHTA, CDR2 FQGNSA. The CDR3 totals 14 residues. In DNA, the CDR3 is TGTGCCAGCAGCTTAAGCCCCAGGGTAGTGGCCCAGTACTTC. Residues: CASSLSPRVVAQYF.

This sequence joins TRBV6-2 or TRBV6-3 and TRBJ2-3; D is uncertain. Trimming stripped 6 bases from V and 0 bases from J, with 16 bases between. CDR1 and CDR2 from the germline V gene are MNHEY and SVGEGT. The CDR3 covers 16 residues. CDR3 sequence: CASSPRLGLSTDTQYF. The CDR3 DNA follows: TGTGCCAGCAGCCCCCGCCTTGGGTTAAGCACAGATACGCAGTATTTT.

This rearrangement joins TRBV7-9 to TRBJ2-2; possible D gene TRBD2, 5 bases. The V gene lost 5 bases and the J gene lost 6 bases, with 16 bases spanning the gap. Germline CDR1 SEHNR, CDR2 FQNEAQ (reference sequence). The CDR3 length is 15 residues. CDR3: CASSDEPLGPGELFF. CDR3 sequence (DNA): TGTGCCAGCAGCGACGAACCACTAGGGCCCGGGGAGCTGTTTTTT.

This clonotype was counted many times. The chain combines TRBV6-2 or TRBV6-3 with TRBJ2-5; 9 bases align to TRBD2. With 6 bases clipped from V and 1 base from J, the junction kept 6 bases outside the gene matches. Germline CDR1 MNHEY, CDR2 SVGEGT. CDR3 length: 15 residues. As DNA, the CDR3 is TGTGCCAGCAGACGATTTAGCGGGAGCCAAGAGACCCAGTACTTC. It translates to CASRRFSGSQETQYF.

In its sample, this clonotype was seen a few times. V is TRBV6-1 and J is TRBJ1-1; unclear D gene. V lost 5 bases and J 3 bases, leaving 10 bases between the germline ends. The CDR3 loop spans 13 amino acids. Germline V gene sequence: CDR1 MNHNS, CDR2 SASEGT. The CDR3 DNA follows: TGTGCCAGCAGTACCAGCCCCTACACTGAAGCTTTCTTT. Protein: CASSTSPYTEAFF.

The CDR3 bases are TGTGCCAGCAGCCCGACGGGGGGGAACTACTACGAGCAGTACTTC. The encoded protein is CASSPTGGNYYEQYF. The rearrangement links TRBV7-2 to TRBJ2-7, with 8 bases lining up with TRBD2. CDR1 and CDR2 (germline): SGHTA, FQGNSA. The CDR3 loop spans 15 amino acids. V lost 5 bases, J lost 3 bases, and 9 bases stayed unmatched.

The rearrangement uses TRBV5-1 and TRBJ1-1; TRBD1 might be the D (6 bases). Germline-derived CDR1 and CDR2 are SGHRS and YFSETQ. The CDR3 spans 16 residues. The V and J ends lost 0 bases and 0 bases respectively, with 12 bases between them. CDR3 bases: TGCGCCAGCAGCTTGGGTATTGACAGGATGAACACTGAAGCTTTCTTT. Amino acid sequence: CASSLGIDRMNTEAFF.

The rearrangement links TRBV7-3 to TRBJ2-2; possibly TRBD2 for D (5 bases). CDR1 is SGHTA, CDR2 FQGTGA, per germline. V lost 2 bases to trimming and J lost 4 bases, with 14 bases between them. The CDR3 is 16 amino acids. The CDR3 DNA sequence: TGTGCCAGCAGCTTAGTTTCCGGCAGCGGCACCGGGGAGCTGTTTTTT. Protein: CASSLVSGSGTGELFF.

The V and J genes are TRBV19 and TRBJ1-1; tentative D call: TRBD1 (6 bases). The V end lost 8 bases, the J end lost 1 base, and 17 bases lay between the germline ends. Looked up from germline, CDR1 is LNHDA and CDR2 is SQIVND (reference sequence). This CDR3 is built from 15 residues. The DNA of the CDR3 is TGTGCCAGTTTAACCCCGGGACATCAGAACACTGAAGCTTTCTTT. This sequence encodes CASLTPGHQNTEAFF.

This clonotype has more than one count but fewer than ten. This rearrangement joins TRBV20-1 to TRBJ2-2, with D unclear. This CDR3 has 17 amino acids. The germline V and J ends were trimmed by 5 bases and 6 bases, with 25 bases remaining between them. Germline V gene sequence: CDR1 DFQATT, CDR2 SNEGSKA (reference sequence). The CDR3 spells CSAPRTSRAFISGELFF. DNA for the CDR3: TGCAGTGCTCCACGTACAAGTCGGGCGTTCATCTCCGGGGAGCTGTTTTTT.

This chain uses TRBV5-1 with TRBJ2-1; D ambiguous. The length of the CDR3 is 12 residues. The V and J ends lost 1 base and 10 bases respectively, with 9 bases between them. CDR1 and CDR2 (germline): SGHRS, YFSETQ. CDR3 in amino acids: CASSLITSEQFF. DNA for the CDR3: TGCGCCAGCAGCTTGATTACCTCGGAGCAGTTCTTC.

This clonotype was seen more than once but under ten times. This chain uses TRBV9 with TRBJ2-3; D uncertain. V dropped 3 bases and J dropped 5 bases, with 16 bases sitting between them. The CDR3 totals 15 residues. Per germline, CDR1 SGDLS and CDR2 YYNGEE. CDR3 coding DNA: TGTGCCAGCAGCGCCGACTTAGCAGTAAGAGATACGCAGTATTTT. This codes for CASSADLAVRDTQYF.

This clonotype was detected only a few times. The genes are TRBV2 and TRBJ1-5, with unresolved D. The CDR3 totals 14 residues. Germline CDR1 reads SNHLY; CDR2 reads FYNNEI. Trimming removed 4 bases from V and 3 bases from J, with 10 bases in between. The CDR3 protein is CASSVVSPNQPQHF. In nucleotides, the CDR3 is TGTGCCAGCAGTGTAGTCAGCCCCAATCAGCCCCAGCATTTT.

The chain uses TRBV12-3 or TRBV12-4 and TRBJ1-2; the match to TRBD1 covers 7 bases. Trimming at V came to 6 bases and at J to 8 bases, leaving 9 bases not matched to a gene. This CDR3 has 13 amino acids. The CDR3 DNA is TGTGCCAGCAGCCCTGCCCGACAGGGCGGCTACACCTTC. Its translation: CASSPARQGGYTF.

DNA for the CDR3: TGTGCCAGCCCGGAAGGGGGTAATGGCTACACCTTC. Translated, it gives CASPEGGNGYTF. The rearrangement joins TRBV7-2 to TRBJ1-2; weak D call: TRBD1 (6 bases). Germline V gene lookup returns CDR1 SGHTA and CDR2 FQGNSA. V lost 8 bases and J lost 6, with 13 bases in between. This CDR3 comprises 12 residues.

This clonotype was picked up many times. The genes are TRBV5-1 and TRBJ2-1; 9 nucleotides agree with TRBD2. Losses at the gene ends were 6 bases for V and 3 bases for J; bases not matched to a gene: 13. Germline CDR1 SGHRS, CDR2 YFSETQ. The CDR3 length is 17 residues. The CDR3 protein is CASNTGVAGEDYNEQFF. The CDR3 DNA follows: TGCGCCAGCAACACCGGAGTAGCGGGGGAGGACTACAATGAGCAGTTCTTC.

This clonotype was seen repeatedly, ten times or more. The rearrangement links TRBV5-1 to TRBJ2-3; possible D gene TRBD1, 5 bases. The germline gives CDR1 SGHRS, CDR2 YFSETQ. This CDR3 is built from 16 residues. V gave up 0 bases and J gave up 2 bases, with 13 bases separating them. CDR3 DNA: TGCGCCAGCAGCTTGGGCTCGGCAGGGTCCACAGATACGCAGTATTTT. Its protein product is CASSLGSAGSTDTQYF.

In its sample, this clonotype was seen a few times. This chain links TRBV10-3 with TRBJ2-3; perhaps TRBD2 as D (6 bases). The CDR3 contains 15 residues. The V and J ends lost 4 bases and 2 bases respectively, with 13 bases between them. Germline loops: CDR1 ENHRY, CDR2 SYGVKD. The CDR3 reads CAISVTRGYTDTQYF. The DNA of the CDR3 is TGTGCCATCAGTGTAACGCGGGGCTACACAGATACGCAGTATTTT.

This clonotype was detected only a few times. The V and J genes are TRBV7-6 and TRBJ2-2, with D uncertain. This CDR3 region has 11 residues. V lost 2 bases to trimming and J lost 8 bases, with 3 bases between them. Germline assignment: CDR1 SGHVS and CDR2 FNYEAQ. CDR3 bases: TGTGCCAGCAGCTTATTGGGGGAGCTGTTTTTT. Amino acids: CASSLLGELFF.

This clonotype appeared a few times. This chain joins TRBV11-2 and TRBJ2-1, with D possibly being TRBD2 (5 bases). V lost 5 bases to trimming and J lost 5 bases, with 16 bases between them. This CDR3 has 15 residues. The germline V gene encodes CDR1 SGHAT and CDR2 FQNNGV. For the CDR3, the DNA is TGTGCCAGCAGCCTTGACTATCCGGGAAACAATGAGCAGTTCTTC. It encodes CASSLDYPGNNEQFF.

CDR3 sequence: CASSQLKRSPLHF. The CDR3 nucleotides read TGCGCCAGCAGCCAATTGAAAAGATCACCCCTCCACTTT. This sequence joins TRBV4-1 and TRBJ1-6; D gene unclear. This CDR3 is built from 13 residues. The V gene lost 2 bases and the J gene lost 10 bases, with 9 bases spanning the gap. CDR1 and CDR2 from the germline V gene are MGHRA and YSYEKL.

The chain employs TRBV27 and TRBJ2-7; D is unclear. V lost 5 bases and J 3 bases, leaving 11 bases between the germline ends. Germline CDR1 is MNHEY and CDR2 is SMNVEV (reference sequence). This CDR3 contains 13 residues. The CDR3 region is CASSAGRYYEQYV. In nucleotides, the CDR3 is TGTGCCAGCAGTGCAGGCAGATACTACGAGCAGTACGTC.

V and J are TRBV25-1 and TRBJ2-4; TRBD2 is a possible D gene (5 bases). Germline V gene lookup returns CDR1 MGHDK and CDR2 SYGVNS. Between the trimmed V and J ends, which lost 3 bases and 11 bases, there was a span of 8 bases. CDR3 length: 11 residues. The CDR3 protein is CASSDGEFQYF. The CDR3 nucleotides are TGTGCCAGCAGTGACGGGGAATTTCAGTACTTC.

The rearrangement joins TRBV6-1 to TRBJ1-1; D remains unclear. Per the germline V gene, CDR1 is MNHNS and CDR2 is SASEGT. The CDR3 totals 14 residues. V lost 6 bases to trimming and J lost 4 bases, with 15 bases between them. The CDR3 reads CASSIKGGSTEAFF. CDR3 in DNA: TGTGCCAGCAGCATAAAGGGAGGGTCCACTGAAGCTTTCTTT.